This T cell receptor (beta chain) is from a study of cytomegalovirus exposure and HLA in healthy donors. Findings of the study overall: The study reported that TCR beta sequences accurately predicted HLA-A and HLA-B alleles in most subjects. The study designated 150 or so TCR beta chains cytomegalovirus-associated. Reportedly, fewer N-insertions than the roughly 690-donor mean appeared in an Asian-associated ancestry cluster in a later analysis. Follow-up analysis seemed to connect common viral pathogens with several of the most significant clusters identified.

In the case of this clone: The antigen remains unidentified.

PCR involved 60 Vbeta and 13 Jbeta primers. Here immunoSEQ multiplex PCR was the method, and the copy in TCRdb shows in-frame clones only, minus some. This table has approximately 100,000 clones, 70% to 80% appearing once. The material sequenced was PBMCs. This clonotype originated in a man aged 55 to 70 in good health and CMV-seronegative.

The CDR3 sequence: CASGQGRTEAFF. CDR3 bases: TGTGCCAGCGGACAGGGGCGCACTGAAGCTTTCTTT. The gene calls are TRBV2 and TRBJ1-1, with 9 nucleotides matching TRBD1. The CDR3 spans 12 residues. Germline values: CDR1 SNHLY, CDR2 FYNNEI. Germline trimming cut 8 bases from V and 4 bases from J; bases unmatched to any gene: 2.